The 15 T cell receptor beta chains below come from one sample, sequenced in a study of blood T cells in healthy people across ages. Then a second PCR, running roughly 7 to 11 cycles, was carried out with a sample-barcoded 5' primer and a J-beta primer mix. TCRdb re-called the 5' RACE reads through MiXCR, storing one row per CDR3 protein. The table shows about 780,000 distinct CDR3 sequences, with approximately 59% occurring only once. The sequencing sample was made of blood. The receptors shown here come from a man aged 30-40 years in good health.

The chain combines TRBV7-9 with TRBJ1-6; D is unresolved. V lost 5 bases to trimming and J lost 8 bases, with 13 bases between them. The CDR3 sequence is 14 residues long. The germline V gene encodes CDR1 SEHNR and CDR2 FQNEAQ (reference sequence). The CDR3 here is CASSEGVGDSPLHF. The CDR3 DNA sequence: TGTGCCAGCAGCGAGGGAGTCGGGGATTCACCCCTCCACTTT.

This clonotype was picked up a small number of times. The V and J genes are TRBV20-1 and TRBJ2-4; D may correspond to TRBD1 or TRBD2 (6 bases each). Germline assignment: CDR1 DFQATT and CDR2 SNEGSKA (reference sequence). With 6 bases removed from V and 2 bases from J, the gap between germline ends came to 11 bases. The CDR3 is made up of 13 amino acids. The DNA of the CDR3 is TGCAGTGCCCAAGGGGGGACCAAAAACATTCAGTACTTC. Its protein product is CSAQGGTKNIQYF.

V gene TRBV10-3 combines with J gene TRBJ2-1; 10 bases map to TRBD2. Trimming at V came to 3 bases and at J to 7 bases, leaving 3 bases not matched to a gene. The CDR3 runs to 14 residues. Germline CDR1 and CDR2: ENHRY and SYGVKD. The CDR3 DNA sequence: TGTGCCATCAGTGACCTACTAGCGGGAAATGAGCAGTTCTTC. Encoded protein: CAISDLLAGNEQFF.

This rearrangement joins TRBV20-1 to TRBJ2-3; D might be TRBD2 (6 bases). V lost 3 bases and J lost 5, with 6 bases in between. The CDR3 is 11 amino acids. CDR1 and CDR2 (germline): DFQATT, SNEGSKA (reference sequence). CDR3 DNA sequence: TGCAGTGCTAGCGGGGGAGATACGCAGTATTTT. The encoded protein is CSASGGDTQYF.

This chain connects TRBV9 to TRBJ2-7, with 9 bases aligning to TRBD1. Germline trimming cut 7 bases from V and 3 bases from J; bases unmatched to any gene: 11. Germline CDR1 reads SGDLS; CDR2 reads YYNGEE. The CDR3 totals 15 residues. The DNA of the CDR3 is TGTGCCAGCGGCGGGGAGGGACAGGGAGTCTACGAGCAGTACTTC. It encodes CASGGEGQGVYEQYF.

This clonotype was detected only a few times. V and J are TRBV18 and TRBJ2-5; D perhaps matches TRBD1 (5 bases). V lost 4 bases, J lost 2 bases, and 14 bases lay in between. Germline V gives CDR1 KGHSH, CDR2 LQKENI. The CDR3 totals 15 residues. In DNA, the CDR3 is TGTGCCAGCTCACAATCATACGACAGTCAAGAGACCCAGTACTTC. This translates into CASSQSYDSQETQYF.

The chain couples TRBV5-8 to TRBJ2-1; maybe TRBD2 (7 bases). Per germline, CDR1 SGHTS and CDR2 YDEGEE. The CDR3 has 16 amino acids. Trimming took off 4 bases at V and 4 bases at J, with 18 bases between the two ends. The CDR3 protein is CASSRRGGTTYNEQFF. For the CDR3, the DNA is TGTGCCAGCAGCAGGAGGGGGGGGACTACGTACAATGAGCAGTTCTTC.

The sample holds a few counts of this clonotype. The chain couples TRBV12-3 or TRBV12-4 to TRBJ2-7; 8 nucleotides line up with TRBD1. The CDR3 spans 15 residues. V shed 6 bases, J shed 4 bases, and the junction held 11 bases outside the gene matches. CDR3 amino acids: CASRASGTGHYEQYF. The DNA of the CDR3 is TGTGCCAGCAGAGCGTCCGGGACAGGTCATTACGAGCAGTACTTC.

The CDR3 nucleotides are TGTGCCAGTTATACGGGACTAGCGAGGGTGGATACGCAGTATTTT. It encodes CASYTGLARVDTQYF. V is TRBV12-3 or TRBV12-4 and J is TRBJ2-3; TRBD2 matches at 10 bases. The V segment lost 9 bases and the J segment 6 bases; nucleotides outside the gene matches: 12. This CDR3 comprises 15 residues.

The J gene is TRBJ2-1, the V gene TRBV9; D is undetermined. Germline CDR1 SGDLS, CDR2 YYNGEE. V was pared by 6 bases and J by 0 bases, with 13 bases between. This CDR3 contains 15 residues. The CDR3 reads CASTSGSSSYNEQFF. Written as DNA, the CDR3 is TGTGCCAGCACTTCTGGTTCAAGCTCCTACAATGAGCAGTTCTTC.

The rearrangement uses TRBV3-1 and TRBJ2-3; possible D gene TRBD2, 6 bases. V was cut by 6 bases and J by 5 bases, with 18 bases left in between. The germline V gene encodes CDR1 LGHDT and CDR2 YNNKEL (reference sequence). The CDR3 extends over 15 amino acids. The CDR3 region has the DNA TGTGCCAGCAGTGTCCCCGCCTCGGGGGAAGATACGCAGTATTTT. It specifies CASSVPASGEDTQYF.

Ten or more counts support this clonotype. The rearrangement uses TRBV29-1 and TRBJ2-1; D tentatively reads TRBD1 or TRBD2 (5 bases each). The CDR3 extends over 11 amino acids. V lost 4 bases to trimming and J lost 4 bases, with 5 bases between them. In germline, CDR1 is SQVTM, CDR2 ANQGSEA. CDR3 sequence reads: CSVGGYNEQFF. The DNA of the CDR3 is TGCAGCGTTGGGGGGTACAATGAGCAGTTCTTC.

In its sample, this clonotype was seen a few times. The CDR3 protein is CASSSGQGIYGYTF. In nucleotides, the CDR3 is TGTGCCAGCAGCTCGGGACAGGGGATCTATGGCTACACCTTC. V is TRBV2 and J is TRBJ1-2; 10 bases map to TRBD1. The V segment lost 6 bases and the J segment 4 bases; nucleotides outside the gene matches: 5. Looked up from germline, CDR1 is SNHLY and CDR2 is FYNNEI. There are 14 residues in the CDR3.

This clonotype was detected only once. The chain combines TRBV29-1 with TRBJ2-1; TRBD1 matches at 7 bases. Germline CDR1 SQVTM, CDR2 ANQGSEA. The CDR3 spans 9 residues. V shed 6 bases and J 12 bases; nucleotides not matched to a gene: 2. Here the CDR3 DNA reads TGCAGCGTCCGGACAGGGCAGTTCTTC. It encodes CSVRTGQFF.

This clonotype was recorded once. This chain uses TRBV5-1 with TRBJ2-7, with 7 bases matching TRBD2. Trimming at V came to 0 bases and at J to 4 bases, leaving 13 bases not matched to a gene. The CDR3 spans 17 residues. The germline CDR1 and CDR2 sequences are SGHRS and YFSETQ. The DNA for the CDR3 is TGCGCCAGCAGCTTGGCTTTCACGGGGGGACCCGTTTACGAGCAGTACTTC. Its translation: CASSLAFTGGPVYEQYF. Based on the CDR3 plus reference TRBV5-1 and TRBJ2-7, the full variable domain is KAGVTQTPRYLIKTRGQQVTLSCSPISGHRSVSWYQQTPGQGLQFLFEYFSETQRNKGNFPGRFSGRQFSNSRSEMNVSTLELGDSALYLCASSLAFTGGPVYEQYFGPGTRLTVT.